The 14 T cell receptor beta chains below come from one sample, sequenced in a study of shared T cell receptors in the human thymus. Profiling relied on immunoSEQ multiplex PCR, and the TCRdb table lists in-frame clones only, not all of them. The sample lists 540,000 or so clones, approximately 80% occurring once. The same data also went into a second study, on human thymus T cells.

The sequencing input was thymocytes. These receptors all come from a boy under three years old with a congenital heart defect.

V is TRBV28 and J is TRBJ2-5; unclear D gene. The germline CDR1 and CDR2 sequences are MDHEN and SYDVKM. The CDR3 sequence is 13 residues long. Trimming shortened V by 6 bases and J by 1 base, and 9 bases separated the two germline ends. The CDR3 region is CASSAGSQETQYF. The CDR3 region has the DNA TGTGCCAGCAGCGCCGGGTCCCAAGAGACCCAGTACTTC.

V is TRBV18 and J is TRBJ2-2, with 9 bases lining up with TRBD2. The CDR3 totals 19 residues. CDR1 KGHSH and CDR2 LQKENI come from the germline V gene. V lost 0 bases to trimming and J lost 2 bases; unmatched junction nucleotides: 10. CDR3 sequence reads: CASSPPRGRVRINTGELFF. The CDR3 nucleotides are TGTGCCAGCTCACCACCACGCGGGAGGGTCCGAATCAACACCGGGGAGCTGTTTTTT.

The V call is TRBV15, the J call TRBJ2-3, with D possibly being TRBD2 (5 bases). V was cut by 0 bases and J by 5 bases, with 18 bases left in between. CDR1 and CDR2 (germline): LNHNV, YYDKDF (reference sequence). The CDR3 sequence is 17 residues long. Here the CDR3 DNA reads TGTGCCACCAGCAGAGATAGTGGGAGAGTTGGTAGAGATACGCAGTATTTT. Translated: CATSRDSGRVGRDTQYF.

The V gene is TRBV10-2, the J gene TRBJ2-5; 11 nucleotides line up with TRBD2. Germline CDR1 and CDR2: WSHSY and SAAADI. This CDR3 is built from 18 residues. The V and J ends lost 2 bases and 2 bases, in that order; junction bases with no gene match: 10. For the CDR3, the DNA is TGCGCCAGCAGTGAGACTTCAAAACTAGCGGGGGAACAAGAGACCCAGTACTTC. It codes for CASSETSKLAGEQETQYF.

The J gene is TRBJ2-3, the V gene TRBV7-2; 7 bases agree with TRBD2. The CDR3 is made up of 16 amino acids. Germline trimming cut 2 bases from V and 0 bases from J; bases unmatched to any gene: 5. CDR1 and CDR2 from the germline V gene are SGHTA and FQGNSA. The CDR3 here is CASSLLAGPSTDTQYF. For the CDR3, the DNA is TGTGCCAGCAGCTTATTAGCGGGTCCCAGCACAGATACGCAGTATTTT.

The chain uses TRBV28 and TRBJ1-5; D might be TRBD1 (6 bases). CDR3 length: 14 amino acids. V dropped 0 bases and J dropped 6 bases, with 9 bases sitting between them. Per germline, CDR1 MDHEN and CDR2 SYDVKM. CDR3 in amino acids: CASSLWQGTQPQHF. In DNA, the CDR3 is TGTGCCAGCAGTTTATGGCAGGGGACTCAGCCCCAGCATTTT. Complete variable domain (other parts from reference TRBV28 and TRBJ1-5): DVKVTQSSRYLVKRTGEKVFLECVQDMDHENMFWYRQDPGLGLRLIYFSYDVKMKEKGDIPEGYSVSREKKERFSLILESASTNQTSMYLCASSLWQGTQPQHFGDGTRLSIL.

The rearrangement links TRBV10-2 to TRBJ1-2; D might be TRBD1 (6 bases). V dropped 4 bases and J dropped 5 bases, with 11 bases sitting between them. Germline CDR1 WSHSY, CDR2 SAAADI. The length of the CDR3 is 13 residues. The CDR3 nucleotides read TGCGCCAGCAGTGGTGGGGGCTGGTATGGCTACACCTTC. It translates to CASSGGGWYGYTF.

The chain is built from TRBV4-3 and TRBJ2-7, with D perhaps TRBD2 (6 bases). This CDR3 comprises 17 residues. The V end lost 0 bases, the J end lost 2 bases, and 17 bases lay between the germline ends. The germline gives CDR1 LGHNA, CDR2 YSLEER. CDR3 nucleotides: TGCGCCAGCAGCCAAGAAAGGGACGGGAGCCTCGCCTACGAGCAGTACTTC. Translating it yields CASSQERDGSLAYEQYF.

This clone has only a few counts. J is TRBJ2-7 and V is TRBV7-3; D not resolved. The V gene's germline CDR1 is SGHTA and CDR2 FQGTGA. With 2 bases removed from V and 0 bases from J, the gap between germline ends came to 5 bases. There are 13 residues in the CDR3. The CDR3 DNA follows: TGTGCCAGCAGCTTAGAGAGCTCCTACGAGCAGTACTTC. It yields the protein CASSLESSYEQYF.

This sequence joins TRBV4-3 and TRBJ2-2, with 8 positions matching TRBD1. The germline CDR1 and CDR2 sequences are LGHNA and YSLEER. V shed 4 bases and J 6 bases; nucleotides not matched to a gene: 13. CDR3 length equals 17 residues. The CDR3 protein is CASSPPPGQGGAGELFF. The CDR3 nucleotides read TGCGCCAGCAGCCCTCCCCCCGGACAGGGCGGGGCCGGGGAGCTGTTTTTT.

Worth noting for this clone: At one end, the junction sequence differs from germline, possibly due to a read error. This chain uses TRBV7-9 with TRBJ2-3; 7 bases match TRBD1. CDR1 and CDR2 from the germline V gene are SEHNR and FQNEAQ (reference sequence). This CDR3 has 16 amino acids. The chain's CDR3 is CASSLGQATHTDTQYF. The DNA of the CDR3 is TGTGCCAGCAGTTTAGGACAGGCAACACACACAGATACGCAGTATTTT.

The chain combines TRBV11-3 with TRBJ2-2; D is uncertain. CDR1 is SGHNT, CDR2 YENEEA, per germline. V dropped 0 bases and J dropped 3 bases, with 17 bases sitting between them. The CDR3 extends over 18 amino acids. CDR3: CASSLDSNSLEHTGELFF. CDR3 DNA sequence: TGTGCCAGCAGCTTAGATTCGAACAGTTTAGAGCACACCGGGGAGCTGTTTTTT.

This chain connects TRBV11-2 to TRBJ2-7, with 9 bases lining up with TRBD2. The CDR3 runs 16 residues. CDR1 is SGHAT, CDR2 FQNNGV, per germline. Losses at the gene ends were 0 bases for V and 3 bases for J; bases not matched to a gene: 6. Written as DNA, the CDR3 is TGTGCCAGCAGCTTAGATTTTAGCGGGAGTTACTACGAGCAGTACTTC. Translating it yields CASSLDFSGSYYEQYF.

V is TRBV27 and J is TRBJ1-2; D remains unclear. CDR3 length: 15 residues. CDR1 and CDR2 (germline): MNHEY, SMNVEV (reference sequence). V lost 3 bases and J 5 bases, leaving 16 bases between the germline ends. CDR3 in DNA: TGTGCCAGCAGTTTCTCGGGAAAAATGGGATATGGCTACACCTTC. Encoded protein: CASSFSGKMGYGYTF.